Below, 26 T cell receptor beta chains from the same sample are listed, as sequenced in a study of cytomegalovirus exposure and HLA in healthy donors. PCR employed 60 Vbeta and 13 Jbeta primers. Only in-frame clones appear in the TCRdb table, and some are missing; sequencing was by immunoSEQ multiplex PCR. This table holds approximately 110,000 clones, approximately 72% found once. The sequenced material came from PBMCs. All receptors derive from a young man in good health and CMV-seronegative.

The chain joins TRBV2 to TRBJ2-1, with D unresolved. V was clipped by 3 bases and J by 8 bases, with 5 bases between them. The CDR3 has 11 amino acids. Germline loops: CDR1 SNHLY, CDR2 FYNNEI. The CDR3 region has the DNA TGTGCCAGCAGTGATAGCCATGAGCAGTTCTTC. Its translation: CASSDSHEQFF.

This chain joins TRBV7-7 and TRBJ1-1; D is ambiguous. In germline, CDR1 is SSHAT, CDR2 FNYEAQ (reference sequence). This CDR3 comprises 13 residues. Deletions cut 0 bases from V and 3 bases from J, with 5 bases between. CDR3 bases: TGTGCCAGCAGCTTAGCGCTACACACTGAAGCTTTCTTT. It yields the protein CASSLALHTEAFF.

V and J are TRBV28 and TRBJ2-3, with TRBD1 as a possible D gene (6 bases). V lost 4 bases and J 2 bases, leaving 16 bases between the germline ends. This CDR3 is 16 amino acids long. Germline V CDR1 and CDR2: MDHEN, SYDVKM. This CDR3 reads CASSSTGQPPTDTQYF. Written as DNA, the CDR3 is TGTGCCAGCAGTTCCACTGGACAGCCCCCCACAGATACGCAGTATTTT.

The genes are TRBV7-2 and TRBJ2-7; a possible D gene is TRBD2 (5 bases). The ends were cut back, 3 bases at V and 3 bases at J, with 12 bases in the middle. Germline V lookup: CDR1 SGHTA, CDR2 FQGNSA. The CDR3 loop spans 14 amino acids. The CDR3 here is CASSFGGGNYEQYF. CDR3 bases: TGTGCCAGCAGCTTTGGAGGAGGCAACTACGAGCAGTACTTC.

The chain uses TRBV28 and TRBJ1-4; TRBD1 might be the D (5 bases). CDR3 length: 14 amino acids. Germline V gives CDR1 MDHEN, CDR2 SYDVKM. The V and J ends lost 6 bases and 7 bases respectively, with 15 bases between them. This CDR3 is CASSPAGRVEKLFF. The CDR3 DNA reads TGTGCCAGCAGCCCCGCGGGACGGGTTGAAAAACTGTTTTTT.

This clone has just a few counts. The chain employs TRBV4-1 and TRBJ1-1, with a tentative D call TRBD1 (6 bases). The germline gives CDR1 MGHRA, CDR2 YSYEKL. CDR3 length equals 16 residues. V lost 2 bases, J lost 1 base, and 14 bases lay in between. In nucleotides, the CDR3 is TGCGCCAGCAGCCAAATACAGGGACGAGGGAACACTGAAGCTTTCTTT. It codes for CASSQIQGRGNTEAFF.

The chain links TRBV19 to TRBJ2-7; D perhaps matches TRBD2 (6 bases). Trimming removed 1 base from V and 1 base from J, with 11 bases in between. In germline, CDR1 is LNHDA, CDR2 SQIVND (reference sequence). This CDR3 contains 15 residues. This CDR3 is CASSIGRGLSYEQYF. In nucleotides, the CDR3 is TGTGCCAGTAGTATAGGGAGGGGCCTATCCTACGAGCAGTACTTC.

The rearrangement joins TRBV29-1 to TRBJ1-2; the D is unclear. V lost 5 bases, J lost 4 bases, and 14 bases lay in between. Looked up from germline, CDR1 is SQVTM and CDR2 is ANQGSEA. CDR3 length: 13 residues. This CDR3 reads CSVPGLSGYGYTF. CDR3 nucleotides: TGCAGCGTTCCCGGTTTGTCAGGCTATGGCTACACCTTC.

J is TRBJ2-3 and V is TRBV7-9, with D maybe TRBD1 (7 bases). Germline CDR1 is SEHNR and CDR2 is FQNEAQ (reference sequence). The CDR3 runs 16 residues. Between the trimmed V and J ends, which lost 5 bases and 3 bases, there was a span of 18 bases. The CDR3 region is CASSDRLEQGTDTQYF. DNA for the CDR3: TGTGCCAGCAGCGACCGACTAGAACAGGGGACAGATACGCAGTATTTT.

This clone occurred once. This sequence joins TRBV7-8 and TRBJ2-7, with 10 bases identical to TRBD1. The CDR3 consists of 16 residues. In germline, CDR1 is SGHVS, CDR2 FQNEAQ. The ends lost 6 bases at V and 3 bases at J; junction bases unmatched: 11. The CDR3 DNA is TGTGCCAGCAGTTACCCCGGGACAGGGGTTTACTACGAGCAGTACTTC. Its translation: CASSYPGTGVYYEQYF.

The rearrangement links TRBV11-3 to TRBJ2-1; a possible D gene is TRBD1 (5 bases). Trimming cost V 5 bases and J 1 base, with 12 bases left between them. Per the germline V gene, CDR1 is SGHNT and CDR2 is YENEEA. The CDR3 runs 15 residues. DNA of the CDR3: TGTGCCAGCAGCAAATTAGGGGATTCCTACAATGAGCAGTTCTTC. It codes for CASSKLGDSYNEQFF. Full variable domain (missing parts from reference TRBV11-3 and TRBJ2-1): EAGVVQSPRYKIIEKKQPVAFWCNPISGHNTLYWYLQNLGQGPELLIRYENEEAVDDSQLPKDRFSAERLKGVDSTLKIQPAELGDSAVYLCASSKLGDSYNEQFFGPGTRLTVL.

This clone was seen once. The chain links TRBV30 to TRBJ2-7; D remains ambiguous. Trimming removed 0 bases at V and 11 bases at J, with 14 bases between. Germline CDR1 is GTSNPN and CDR2 is SVGIG (reference sequence). CDR3 size: 12 residues. The CDR3 DNA follows: TGTGCCTGGAGTGTACTCGGAAAGGAGAAGTACTTC. Amino acid sequence: CAWSVLGKEKYF.

The rearrangement uses TRBV7-2 and TRBJ2-1; TRBD2 aligns across 7 bases. CDR3 length: 16 amino acids. J was trimmed by 3 bases and V by 7 bases; bases with no gene match: 12. Germline V CDR1 and CDR2: SGHTA, FQGNSA. The chain's CDR3 is CASTIRRGSIYNEQFF. The CDR3 coding sequence is TGTGCCAGCACCATCCGTCGCGGGAGCATCTACAATGAGCAGTTCTTC. Supplemented by reference TRBV7-2 and TRBJ2-1, the full variable domain reads GAGVSQSPSNKVTEKGKDVELRCDPISGHTALYWYRQSLGQGLEFLIYFQGNSAPDKSGLPSDRFSAERTGGSVSTLTIQRTQQEDSAVYLCASTIRRGSIYNEQFFGPGTRLTVL.

The chain recombines TRBV5-1 with TRBJ2-7; 9 nucleotides line up with TRBD2. The J segment lost 6 bases and the V segment lost 2 bases, leaving 12 bases of the junction unmatched. The CDR3 contains 16 residues. The germline V gene has CDR1 SGHRS and CDR2 YFSETQ. In DNA, the CDR3 is TGCGCCAGCAGCTTCTCCGCGGCGGGGGGGCCTGTCGAGCAGTACTTC. Its translation is CASSFSAAGGPVEQYF.

This chain uses TRBV7-3 with TRBJ2-1, with 11 positions matching TRBD2. The germline gives CDR1 SGHTA, CDR2 FQGTGA. The junction had 5 bases not matched to a gene; V was cut back by 4 bases and J by 3 bases. This CDR3 region has 16 residues. This CDR3 reads CASSSTSGRFYNEQFF. The CDR3 coding sequence is TGTGCCAGCAGCTCAACTAGCGGGAGATTCTACAATGAGCAGTTCTTC.

V is TRBV6-5 and J is TRBJ1-2; 11 bases are a match to TRBD1. V dropped 2 bases and J dropped 8; count of bases not matched to a gene: 10. Germline CDR1 and CDR2: MNHEY and SVGAGI. The CDR3 is 16 residues long. This CDR3 is CASSYHPGQGVRGYTF. DNA for the CDR3: TGTGCCAGCAGTTACCATCCGGGACAGGGGGTTAGAGGCTACACCTTC.

The chain combines TRBV29-1 with TRBJ2-1; TRBD1 might be the D (5 bases). The CDR3 is 12 amino acids. CDR1 SQVTM and CDR2 ANQGSEA come from the germline V gene. Trimming cost V 3 bases and J 8 bases, with 11 bases left between them. The CDR3 spells CSVEEQGDEQFF. In DNA, the CDR3 is TGCAGCGTTGAGGAGCAGGGTGATGAGCAGTTCTTC.

This clone has only a few counts. The rearrangement uses TRBV14 and TRBJ1-2; D not certain. Looked up from germline, CDR1 is SGHDN and CDR2 is FVKESK. The CDR3 has 15 amino acids. The V end lost 2 bases, the J end lost 4 bases, and 14 bases lay between the germline ends. CDR3 amino acids: CASSQPKPGSYGYTF. The CDR3 coding sequence is TGTGCCAGCAGCCAACCCAAGCCTGGTAGCTATGGCTACACCTTC.

The DNA for the CDR3 is TGTGCCAGCAGCTTAGGGGCTAGCGGGAGGAATGAGCAGTTCTTC. This sequence encodes CASSLGASGRNEQFF. The genes are TRBV13 and TRBJ2-1, with 11 bases identical to TRBD2. Germline lookup yields CDR1 PRHDT and CDR2 FYEKMQ (reference sequence). The junction had 2 bases not matched to a gene; V was cut back by 0 bases and J by 7 bases. The CDR3 is 15 amino acids.

This CDR3 reads CASSSGQGHEKLFF. The CDR3 DNA is TGTGCCAGCAGCTCGGGACAGGGGCATGAAAAACTGTTTTTT. The chain recombines TRBV7-2 with TRBJ1-4, with 10 bases lining up with TRBD1. V trimming: 4 bases; J trimming: 6 bases; junction bases outside the gene matches: 2. The CDR3 consists of 14 residues. The germline CDR1 and CDR2 sequences are SGHTA and FQGNSA.

The rearrangement links TRBV4-2 to TRBJ2-1, with 11 nucleotides matching TRBD2. The CDR3 runs 19 residues. V shed 2 bases, J shed 7 bases, and the junction held 16 bases outside the gene matches. Germline V lookup: CDR1 LGHNA, CDR2 YNFKEQ. DNA for the CDR3: TGTGCCAGCAGCCAATTACTAGGGGGTAGCGGGGGGGCCTGGAATGAGCAGTTCTTC. It specifies CASSQLLGGSGGAWNEQFF.

The CDR3 DNA reads TGTGCCAGCTCACCCATGGAGGGGCCCCTCTCTGGAAACACCATATATTTT. It encodes CASSPMEGPLSGNTIYF. This chain joins TRBV18 and TRBJ1-3, with a tentative D call TRBD1 (5 bases). Germline lookup yields CDR1 KGHSH and CDR2 LQKENI. Trimming removed 3 bases from V and 0 bases from J, with 15 bases in between. CDR3 size: 17 residues.

Here the CDR3 reads CASSPELIAGGTYEQYF. CDR3 coding DNA: TGTGCCAGCTCACCAGAACTTATAGCGGGAGGTACCTACGAGCAGTACTTC. The V gene is TRBV18, the J gene TRBJ2-7, with 10 nucleotides matching TRBD2. The CDR3 consists of 17 residues. CDR1 is KGHSH and CDR2 is LQKENI in the germline V gene. Losses at the gene ends were 2 bases for V and 2 bases for J; bases not matched to a gene: 9. Combining the CDR3 with reference TRBV18 and TRBJ2-7 gives the whole variable domain NAGVMQNPRHLVRRRGQEARLRCSPMKGHSHVYWYRQLPEEGLKFMVYLQKENIIDESGMPKERFSAEFPKEGPSILRIQQVVRGDSAAYFCASSPELIAGGTYEQYFGPGTRLTVT.

V and J are TRBV5-1 and TRBJ2-5, with D hard to call. The CDR3 has 14 amino acids. Germline V gene lookup returns CDR1 SGHRS and CDR2 YFSETQ. V lost 0 bases and J 4 bases, leaving 10 bases between the germline ends. The CDR3 sequence: CASSLGLAAETQYF. CDR3 coding DNA: TGCGCCAGCAGCTTGGGACTCGCGGCAGAGACCCAGTACTTC.

The CDR3 reads CASEDRSDLYGYTF. The CDR3 DNA reads TGTGCCAGCGAGGACAGGAGCGATCTCTATGGCTACACCTTC. The chain has TRBV6-6 and TRBJ1-2; 7 bases are shared with TRBD1. J lost 4 bases, V lost 8 bases, and 10 bases had no gene match. Per the germline V gene, CDR1 is MNHNY and CDR2 is SVGAGI (reference sequence). The CDR3 runs 14 residues.

This chain uses TRBV5-1 with TRBJ2-7, with D possibly being TRBD1 (6 bases). CDR1 is SGHRS, CDR2 YFSETQ, per germline. CDR3 length: 15 residues. Trimming stripped 1 base from V and 7 bases from J, with 18 bases between. CDR3 sequence: CASSLTGIENLEQYF. CDR3 coding DNA: TGCGCCAGCAGCTTGACAGGGATAGAAAATTTAGAGCAGTACTTC. Together with reference TRBV5-1 and TRBJ2-7, the CDR3 gives the full variable domain: KAGVTQTPRYLIKTRGQQVTLSCSPISGHRSVSWYQQTPGQGLQFLFEYFSETQRNKGNFPGRFSGRQFSNSRSEMNVSTLELGDSALYLCASSLTGIENLEQYFGPGTRLTVT.